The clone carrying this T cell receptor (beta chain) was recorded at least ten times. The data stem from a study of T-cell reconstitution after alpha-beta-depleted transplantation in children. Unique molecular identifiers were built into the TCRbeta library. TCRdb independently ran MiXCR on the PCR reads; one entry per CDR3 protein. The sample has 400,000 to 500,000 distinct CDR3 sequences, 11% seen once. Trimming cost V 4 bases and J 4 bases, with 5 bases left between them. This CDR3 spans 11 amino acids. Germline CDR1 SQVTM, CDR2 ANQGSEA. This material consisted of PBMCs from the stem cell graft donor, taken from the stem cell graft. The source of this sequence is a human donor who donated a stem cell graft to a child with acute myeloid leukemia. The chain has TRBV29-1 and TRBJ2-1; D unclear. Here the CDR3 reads CSVGAYNEQFF. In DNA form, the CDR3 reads TGCAGCGTTGGGGCGTACAATGAGCAGTTCTTC.